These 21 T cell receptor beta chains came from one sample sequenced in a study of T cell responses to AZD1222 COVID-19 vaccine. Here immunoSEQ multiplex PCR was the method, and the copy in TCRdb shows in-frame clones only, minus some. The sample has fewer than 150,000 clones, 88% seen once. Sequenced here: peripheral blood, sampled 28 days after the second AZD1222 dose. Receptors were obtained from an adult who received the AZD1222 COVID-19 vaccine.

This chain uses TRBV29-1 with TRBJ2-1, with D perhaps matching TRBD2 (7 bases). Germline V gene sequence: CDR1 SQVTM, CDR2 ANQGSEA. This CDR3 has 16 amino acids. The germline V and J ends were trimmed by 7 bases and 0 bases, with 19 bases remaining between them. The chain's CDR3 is CSAFGGGGPSYNEQFF. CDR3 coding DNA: TGCAGCGCCTTTGGGGGCGGGGGTCCCTCCTACAATGAGCAGTTCTTC.

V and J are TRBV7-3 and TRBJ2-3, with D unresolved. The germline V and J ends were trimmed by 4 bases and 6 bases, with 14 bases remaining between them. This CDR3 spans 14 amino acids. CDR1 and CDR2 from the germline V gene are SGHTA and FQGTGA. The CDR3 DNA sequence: TGTGCCAGCAGCTCCAGGATCGTCCCGGATACGCAGTATTTT. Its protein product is CASSSRIVPDTQYF.

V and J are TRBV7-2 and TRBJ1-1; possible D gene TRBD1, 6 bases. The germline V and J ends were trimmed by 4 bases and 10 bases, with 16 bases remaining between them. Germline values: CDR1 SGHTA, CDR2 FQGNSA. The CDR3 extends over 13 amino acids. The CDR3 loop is CASSSYREEGAFF. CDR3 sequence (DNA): TGTGCCAGCAGCTCCTACAGGGAGGAGGGAGCTTTCTTT.

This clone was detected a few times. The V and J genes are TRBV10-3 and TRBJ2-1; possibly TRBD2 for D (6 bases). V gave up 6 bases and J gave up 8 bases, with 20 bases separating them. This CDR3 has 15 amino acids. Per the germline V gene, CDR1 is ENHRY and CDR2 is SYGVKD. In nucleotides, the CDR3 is TGTGCCATCAGGCCGGGACTTGAAGCCTCCGATGAGCAGTTCTTC. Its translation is CAIRPGLEASDEQFF.

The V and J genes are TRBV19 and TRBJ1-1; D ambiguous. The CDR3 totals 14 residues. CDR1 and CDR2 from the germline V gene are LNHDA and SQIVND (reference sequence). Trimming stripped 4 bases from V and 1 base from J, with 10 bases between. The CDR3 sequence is CASSTIYTNTEAFF. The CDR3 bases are TGTGCCAGTAGTACCATCTATACGAACACTGAAGCTTTCTTT.

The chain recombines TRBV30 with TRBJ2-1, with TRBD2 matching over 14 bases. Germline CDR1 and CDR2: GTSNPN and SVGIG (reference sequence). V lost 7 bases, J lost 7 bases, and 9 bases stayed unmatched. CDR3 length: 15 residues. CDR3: CASRLAGGPRNEQFF. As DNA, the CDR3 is TGTGCCTCCCGACTAGCGGGAGGGCCGAGGAATGAGCAGTTCTTC.

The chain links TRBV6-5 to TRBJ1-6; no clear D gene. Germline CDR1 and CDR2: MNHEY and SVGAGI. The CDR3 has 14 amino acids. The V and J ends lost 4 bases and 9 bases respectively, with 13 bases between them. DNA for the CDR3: TGTGCCAGCAGTTCCGGGAGTGGTCGTTCACCCCTCCACTTT. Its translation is CASSSGSGRSPLHF.

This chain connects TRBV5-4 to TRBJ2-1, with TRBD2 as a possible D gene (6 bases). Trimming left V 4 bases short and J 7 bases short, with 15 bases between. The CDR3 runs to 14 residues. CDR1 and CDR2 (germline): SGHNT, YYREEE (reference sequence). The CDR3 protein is CASSLPGTGNEQFF. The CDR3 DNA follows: TGTGCCAGCAGCCTACCGGGGACTGGAAATGAGCAGTTCTTC.

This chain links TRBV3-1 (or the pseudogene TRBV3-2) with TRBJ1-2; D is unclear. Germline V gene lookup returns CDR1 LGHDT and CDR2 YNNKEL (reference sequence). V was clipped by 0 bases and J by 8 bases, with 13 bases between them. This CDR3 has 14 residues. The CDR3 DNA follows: TGTGCCAGCAGCCAAGATCTCGACGGTACGGGCTACACCTTC. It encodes CASSQDLDGTGYTF.

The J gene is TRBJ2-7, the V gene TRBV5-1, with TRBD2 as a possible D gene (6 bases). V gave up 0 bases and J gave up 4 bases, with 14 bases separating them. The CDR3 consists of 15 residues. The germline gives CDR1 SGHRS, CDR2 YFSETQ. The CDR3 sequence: CASSLGGTDRYEQYF. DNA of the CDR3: TGCGCCAGCAGCTTGGGGGGGACTGATCGATACGAGCAGTACTTC.

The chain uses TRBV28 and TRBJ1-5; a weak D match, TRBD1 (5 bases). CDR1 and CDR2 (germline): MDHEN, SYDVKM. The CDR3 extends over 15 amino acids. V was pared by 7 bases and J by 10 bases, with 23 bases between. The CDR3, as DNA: TGTGCCAGCACACTAGACAGCCTGGTCGAAAACCCCCAGCATTTT. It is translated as CASTLDSLVENPQHF.

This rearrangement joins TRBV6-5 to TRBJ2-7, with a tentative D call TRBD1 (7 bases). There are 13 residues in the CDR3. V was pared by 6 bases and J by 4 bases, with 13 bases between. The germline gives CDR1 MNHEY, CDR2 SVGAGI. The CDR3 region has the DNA TGTGCCAGCAGGGGCCAGGGGGGATACGAGCAGTACTTC. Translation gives CASRGQGGYEQYF.

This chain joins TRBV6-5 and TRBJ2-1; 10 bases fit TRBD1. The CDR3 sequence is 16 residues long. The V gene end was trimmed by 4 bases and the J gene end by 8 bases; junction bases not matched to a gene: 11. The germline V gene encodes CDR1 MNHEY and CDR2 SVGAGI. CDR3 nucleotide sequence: TGTGCCAGCAGTTCAAACTACGGGACAGGGGTCCATGAGCAGTTCTTC. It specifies CASSSNYGTGVHEQFF.

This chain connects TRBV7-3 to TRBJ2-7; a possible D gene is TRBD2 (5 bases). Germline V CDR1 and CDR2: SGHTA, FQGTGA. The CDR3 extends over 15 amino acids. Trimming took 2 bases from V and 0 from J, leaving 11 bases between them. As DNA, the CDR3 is TGTGCCAGCAGCTTACAGCCGGACTTCTCCTACGAGCAGTACTTC. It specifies CASSLQPDFSYEQYF.

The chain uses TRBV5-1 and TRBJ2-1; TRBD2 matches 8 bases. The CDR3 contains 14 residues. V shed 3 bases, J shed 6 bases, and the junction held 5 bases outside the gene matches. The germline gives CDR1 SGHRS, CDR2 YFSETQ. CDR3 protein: CASSWTSRFNEQFF. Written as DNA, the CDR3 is TGCGCCAGCAGCTGGACTAGCCGTTTCAATGAGCAGTTCTTC.

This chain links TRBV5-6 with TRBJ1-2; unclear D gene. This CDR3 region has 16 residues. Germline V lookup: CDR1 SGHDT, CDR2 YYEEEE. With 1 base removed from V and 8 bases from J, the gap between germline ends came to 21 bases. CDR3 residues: CASSLLASGPRWGYTF. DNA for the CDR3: TGTGCCAGCAGCTTGTTGGCCAGCGGACCTAGGTGGGGCTACACCTTC.

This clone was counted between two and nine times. CDR3 amino acids: CASSLTGAGIGEQYF. In DNA, the CDR3 is TGCGCCAGCAGCTTGACAGGGGCCGGGATCGGCGAGCAGTACTTC. The rearrangement joins TRBV5-1 to TRBJ2-7; 7 nucleotides align to TRBD1. Trimming took 1 base from V and 6 from J; bases not matched to a gene: 10. CDR3 length equals 15 residues. Germline loops: CDR1 SGHRS, CDR2 YFSETQ. The variable domain in full, completed from reference TRBV5-1 and TRBJ2-7, reads KAGVTQTPRYLIKTRGQQVTLSCSPISGHRSVSWYQQTPGQGLQFLFEYFSETQRNKGNFPGRFSGRQFSNSRSEMNVSTLELGDSALYLCASSLTGAGIGEQYFGPGTRLTVT.

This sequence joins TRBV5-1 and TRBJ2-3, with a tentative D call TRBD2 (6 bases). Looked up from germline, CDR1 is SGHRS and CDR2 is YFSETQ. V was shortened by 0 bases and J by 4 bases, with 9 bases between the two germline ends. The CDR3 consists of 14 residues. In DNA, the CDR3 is TGCGCCAGCAGCTTGGCCCCGGGGGCAGATACGCAGTATTTT. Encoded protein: CASSLAPGADTQYF.

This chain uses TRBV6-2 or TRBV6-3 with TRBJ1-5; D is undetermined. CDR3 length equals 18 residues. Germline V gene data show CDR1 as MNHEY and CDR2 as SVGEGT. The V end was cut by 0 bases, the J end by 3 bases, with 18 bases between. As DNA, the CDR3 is TGTGCCAGCAGTTACTCGCGCGACCCGGGGAGGGCCAATCAGCCCCAGCATTTT. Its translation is CASSYSRDPGRANQPQHF.

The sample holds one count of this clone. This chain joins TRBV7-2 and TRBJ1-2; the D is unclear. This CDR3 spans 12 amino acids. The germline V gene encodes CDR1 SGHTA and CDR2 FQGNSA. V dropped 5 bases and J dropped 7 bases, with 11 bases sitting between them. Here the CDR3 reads CASSPSTFGYTF. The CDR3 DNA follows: TGTGCCAGCAGCCCTTCGACCTTTGGCTACACCTTC.

The CDR3 nucleotides read TGTGCCAGTAGTACGAATGGCATAGCGAACACCGGGGAGCTGTTTTTT. It encodes CASSTNGIANTGELFF. This chain links TRBV19 with TRBJ2-2, with unresolved D. The CDR3 contains 16 residues. Between the trimmed V and J ends, which lost 4 bases and 0 bases, there was a span of 12 bases. Per germline, CDR1 LNHDA and CDR2 SQIVND (reference sequence).